One sample yielded the 26 T cell receptor beta chains listed below, sequenced in a study of tumor-infiltrating lymphocytes in primary liver carcinoma. Priming with a constant-region primer yielded TCR beta cDNA from 500 ng total RNA. Three nested multiplex PCR rounds, a slightly modified ARM-PCR, produced the libraries for TCR beta. The two initial PCR rounds, around 10 cycles each, used TRBV1-TRBV30 forward and C-beta reverse primers. TCRdb used MiXCR to reprocess the multiplex PCR reads, holding one entry per CDR3 protein. The sample records a few hundred thousand distinct CDR3 sequences, 45% to 70% being singletons. They got blood RNA out of unsorted whole blood and also pulled out germline DNA. The sample consisted of peripheral blood. These receptors came from a woman aged 25 to 45 with primary liver carcinoma and hepatitis B virus infection.

About this clonotype: A much larger clone sits a single nucleotide away, making a read error possible. The genes are TRBV29-1 and TRBJ1-2, with unresolved D. The CDR3 spans 13 residues. Trimming shortened V by 3 bases and J by 6 bases, and 14 bases separated the two germline ends. Germline assignment: CDR1 SQVTM and CDR2 ANQGSEA. In DNA, the CDR3 is TGCAGCGTTGACCACGAGGGAGATCATGGCTACACCTTC. Translated, it gives CSVDHEGDHGYTF.

As for this clonotype: Mismatch with germline at one junction end may stem from a read error. The V and J genes are TRBV11-3 and TRBJ2-1, with TRBD1 matching 8 bases. This CDR3 region has 15 residues. Germline CDR1 reads SGHNT; CDR2 reads YENEEA. The CDR3 reads CVSNAGQGPFAEQFF. The CDR3 bases are TGTGTCAGCAACGCTGGACAGGGCCCATTTGCTGAGCAGTTCTTC.

As regards this clonotype: Relative to the germline gene, one junction end is altered; a read error may explain this. This chain links TRBV14 with TRBJ1-1; D is unresolved. Germline V lookup: CDR1 SGHDN, CDR2 FVKESK. The CDR3 consists of 14 residues. The CDR3 DNA is TGTGCCAGCAGCCAAGTCCCAGGACTCACTGAATCTTTCTTT. Translating gives CASSQVPGLTESFF.

Note on this clonotype: At one end, the junction sequence differs from germline, possibly due to a read error. The chain combines TRBV4-3 with TRBJ2-1, with D unresolved. This CDR3 has 15 residues. Germline V lookup: CDR1 LGHNA, CDR2 YSLEER. CDR3 DNA sequence: TGCACCAGCAGCCAAGCAGTGGGTTCCTACAATGAGCAGTTCTTC. Its translation is CTSSQAVGSYNEQFF.

Comments on this clonotype: Given a much more abundant clone one base away, this may be a read error. The V and J genes are TRBV29-1 and TRBJ2-5, with 9 nucleotides matching TRBD2. V shed 7 bases, J shed 1 base, and the junction held 7 bases outside the gene matches. The germline V gene has CDR1 SQVTM and CDR2 ANQGSEA. The CDR3 runs to 14 residues. In DNA, the CDR3 is TGCAGCGCAGTAGCGGGAGACCGCCAAGAGACCCAGTACTTC. It specifies CSAVAGDRQETQYF.

The chain joins TRBV9 to TRBJ2-1; D gene ambiguous. The V end was cut by 2 bases, the J end by 7 bases, with 13 bases between. The CDR3 is 14 residues long. In germline, CDR1 is SGDLS, CDR2 YYNGEE. The CDR3 reads CASSVHRARNEQFF. The CDR3 DNA is TGTGCCAGCAGCGTCCATAGGGCGAGAAATGAGCAGTTCTTC.

Details on this clonotype: It may be a read error: a sequence one base away is much more abundant. CDR3 amino acids: CASSHPLQGGSYDEQFF. As DNA, the CDR3 is TGTGCCAGCAGTCACCCTTTGCAGGGAGGCTCCTACGATGAGCAGTTCTTC. This chain joins TRBV6-5 and TRBJ2-1; TRBD2 is a possible D gene (6 bases). This CDR3 contains 17 residues. Germline values: CDR1 MNHEY, CDR2 SVGAGI.

This clonotype was counted at least ten times. This chain uses TRBV4-1 with TRBJ2-7, with TRBD1 identical over 10 bases. After removal of 5 bases from V and 4 bases from J, the junction contained 8 bases not matched to a gene. CDR1 and CDR2 from the germline V gene are MGHRA and YSYEKL. This CDR3 spans 15 amino acids. The CDR3, as DNA: TGCGCCAGCAGCAAGAAAGGGGACAGGGGTTACGAGCAGTACTTC. As protein: CASSKKGDRGYEQYF.

Worth noting for this clonotype: Without the conserved terminal phenylalanine or tryptophan, this CDR3 likely stems from a read error. The chain is built from TRBV11-2 and TRBJ1-2; D gene unclear. V was clipped by 3 bases and J by 7 bases, with 9 bases between them. This CDR3 region has 12 residues. The germline gives CDR1 SGHAT, CDR2 FQNNGV. The CDR3 region is CASSLRGGGYTI. The CDR3, as DNA: TGTGCCAGCAGCTTGCGGGGTGGTGGCTACACCATC.

The sample holds a few counts of this clonotype. J is TRBJ2-7 and V is TRBV6-5; 7 nucleotides agree with TRBD2. The junction had 8 bases not matched to a gene; V was cut back by 4 bases and J by 5 bases. The CDR3 loop spans 14 amino acids. The V gene's germline CDR1 is MNHEY and CDR2 SVGAGI. This chain's CDR3 is CASSSGGLLDEQYF. In nucleotides, the CDR3 is TGTGCCAGCAGTTCGGGAGGCCTCTTGGACGAGCAGTACTTC.

This clonotype was observed a few times. The rearrangement links TRBV5-6 to TRBJ2-7; 9 positions agree with TRBD2. The CDR3 sequence is 16 residues long. Germline V lookup: CDR1 SGHDT, CDR2 YYEEEE. The ends lost 0 bases at V and 6 bases at J; junction bases unmatched: 10. The CDR3 DNA reads as TGTGCCAGCAGCTTGGGTGGCGGGAGGGCCTCCCGCGAGCAGTACTTC. It specifies CASSLGGGRASREQYF.

This clonotype has more than one count but fewer than ten. This CDR3 reads CASSFRTGGGYTF. The DNA of the CDR3 is TGTGCCAGCAGCTTCCGGACAGGGGGTGGCTACACCTTC. The chain links TRBV7-8 to TRBJ1-2; 10 positions match TRBD1. The CDR3 sequence is 13 residues long. In germline, CDR1 is SGHVS, CDR2 FQNEAQ. Germline trimming cut 3 bases from V and 7 bases from J; bases unmatched to any gene: 2.

Of note for this clonotype: A much larger clone differs by one base, so this may be a read error. This chain links TRBV11-1 with TRBJ2-7; 9 bases fit TRBD1. The trim removed 7 bases at V and 3 bases at J, leaving 7 bases unmatched. CDR1 and CDR2 from the germline V gene are SGHAT and FQDESV (reference sequence). The CDR3 is made up of 14 amino acids. The CDR3 protein is CASIQRDRDYEQYF. The CDR3 bases are TGTGCCAGCATCCAACGGGACAGGGACTACGAGCAGTACTTC.

This clonotype occurred many times. The rearrangement joins TRBV29-1 to TRBJ2-3; maybe TRBD2 (5 bases). Per the germline V gene, CDR1 is SQVTM and CDR2 is ANQGSEA. V was clipped by 8 bases and J by 3 bases, with 9 bases between them. This CDR3 spans 11 amino acids. The DNA for the CDR3 is TGCAGCACCGAGCGGACAGATACGCAGTATTTT. It codes for CSTERTDTQYF.

The chain is built from TRBV23-1 and TRBJ2-5; 13 bases align to TRBD2. TRBV23-1 is an ORF for which the function is uncertain. Trimming cost V 6 bases and J 2 bases; bases outside gene matches: 9. The CDR3 consists of 17 residues. In nucleotides, the CDR3 is TGCGCCAGCAGACCCAGGACTAGCGGGAGTTATCAAGAGACCCAGTACTTC. It translates to CASRPRTSGSYQETQYF.

Only a few counts were recorded for this clonotype. This sequence joins TRBV28 and TRBJ2-7; 12 nucleotides align to TRBD2. J was trimmed by 2 bases and V by 6 bases; bases with no gene match: 5. The CDR3 spans 15 residues. Germline CDR1 is MDHEN and CDR2 is SYDVKM. CDR3 region: CASSRRLAGAYEQYF. The DNA for the CDR3 is TGTGCCAGCAGCCGGAGACTAGCGGGAGCCTACGAGCAGTACTTC.

Details on this clonotype: Possible read error: a much larger clone is one base away. J is TRBJ2-7 and V is TRBV4-3; 8 nucleotides line up with TRBD2. CDR1 is LGHNA and CDR2 is YSLEER in the germline V gene. This CDR3 comprises 17 residues. The chain's CDR3 is CARSQDPVGRAVYEQYF. CDR3 nucleotides: TGCGCCAGAAGCCAAGATCCGGTCGGGAGGGCCGTCTACGAGCAGTACTTC.

The chain links TRBV12-3 or TRBV12-4 to TRBJ1-1; D call uncertain. V was pared by 3 bases and J by 10 bases, with 12 bases between. The CDR3 extends over 12 amino acids. CDR3: CASSLLDLAAFF. The CDR3 DNA follows: TGTGCCAGCAGTTTGCTTGACTTGGCAGCTTTCTTT.

Concerning this clonotype: Just one base apart from a much larger clone, this may be a read error. This chain links TRBV29-1 with TRBJ2-1; TRBD1 matches 9 bases. The CDR3 totals 11 residues. CDR1 SQVTM and CDR2 ANQGSEA come from the germline V gene. CDR3 residues: CSGQGDGEEFF. The DNA for the CDR3 is TGCAGCGGACAGGGGGACGGTGAGGAGTTCTTC.

Ten or more counts support this clonotype. The V gene is TRBV4-1, the J gene TRBJ2-7; 11 positions match TRBD2. Trimming at V came to 1 base and at J to 0 bases, leaving 8 bases not matched to a gene. CDR1 and CDR2 from the germline V gene are MGHRA and YSYEKL. The CDR3 has 18 residues. The CDR3 sequence: CASSQVPLLAGVSYEQYF. CDR3 DNA: TGCGCCAGCAGCCAAGTCCCCCTACTAGCGGGGGTCTCCTACGAGCAGTACTTC.

This clonotype was counted only a few times. The CDR3 sequence is CASSDSGQGFYGYTF. In DNA form, the CDR3 reads TGTGCCAGCAGTGACTCCGGACAGGGATTCTATGGCTACACCTTC. This chain joins TRBV6-1 and TRBJ1-2, with 8 bases lining up with TRBD1. CDR3 length equals 15 residues. In germline, CDR1 is MNHNS, CDR2 SASEGT. J was trimmed by 4 bases and V by 3 bases; bases with no gene match: 7.

On this clonotype itself: A read error may be the cause here, since a much bigger clone is one base away. The DNA for the CDR3 is TGTGCCAGCAGCCAAGATGTACAGGGGTCGAGGGAGCAGTACTTC. As protein: CASSQDVQGSREQYF. The V call is TRBV4-2, the J call TRBJ2-7; TRBD1 aligns across 7 bases. J was trimmed by 7 bases and V by 0 bases; bases with no gene match: 9. Germline V gene sequence: CDR1 LGHNA, CDR2 YNFKEQ. The CDR3 is 15 amino acids.

This clonotype was detected a few times. The rearrangement links TRBV7-9 to TRBJ1-3; D call uncertain. Germline assignment: CDR1 SEHNR and CDR2 FQNEAQ (reference sequence). The CDR3 runs to 14 residues. The ends were cut back, 0 bases at V and 3 bases at J, with 6 bases in the middle. CDR3 sequence reads: CASSLATYGNTIYF. CDR3 sequence (DNA): TGTGCCAGCAGCTTAGCGACATATGGAAACACCATATATTTT. Drawing the rest from reference TRBV7-9 and TRBJ1-3, the complete variable domain is DTGVSQNPRHKITKRGQNVTFRCDPISEHNRLYWYRQTLGQGPEFLTYFQNEAQLEKSRLLSDRFSAERPKGSFSTLEIQRTEQGDSAMYLCASSLATYGNTIYFGEGSWLTVV.

This clonotype has more than one count but fewer than ten. The genes are TRBV15 and TRBJ2-3, with D hard to call. Between the trimmed V and J ends, which lost 3 bases and 1 base, there was a span of 11 bases. Germline CDR1 is LNHNV and CDR2 is YYDKDF (reference sequence). This CDR3 is built from 15 residues. CDR3 DNA: TGTGCCACCAGCAGGTCGAGAACTGGCACAGATACGCAGTATTTT. It yields the protein CATSRSRTGTDTQYF.

As regards this clonotype: A read error may explain this, as a much larger clone is one base away. The CDR3 sequence: CASNSLQSNQPQHF. In DNA form, the CDR3 reads TGTGCCAGCAATTCCCTCCAGAGCAATCAGCCCCAGCATTTT. The chain recombines TRBV6-5 with TRBJ1-5; D is uncertain. Germline V lookup: CDR1 MNHEY, CDR2 SVGAGI. The CDR3 covers 14 residues. V lost 7 bases and J lost 1, with 11 bases in between.

This clonotype occurred once. The chain joins TRBV4-3 to TRBJ2-3; D unclear. The CDR3 covers 16 residues. Trimming shortened V by 3 bases and J by 4 bases, and 17 bases separated the two germline ends. CDR1 and CDR2 from the germline V gene are LGHNA and YSLEER. The CDR3 is CASSQRPSSLADTQYF. The CDR3 bases are TGCGCCAGCAGCCAGCGACCATCATCCCTTGCAGATACGCAGTATTTT.